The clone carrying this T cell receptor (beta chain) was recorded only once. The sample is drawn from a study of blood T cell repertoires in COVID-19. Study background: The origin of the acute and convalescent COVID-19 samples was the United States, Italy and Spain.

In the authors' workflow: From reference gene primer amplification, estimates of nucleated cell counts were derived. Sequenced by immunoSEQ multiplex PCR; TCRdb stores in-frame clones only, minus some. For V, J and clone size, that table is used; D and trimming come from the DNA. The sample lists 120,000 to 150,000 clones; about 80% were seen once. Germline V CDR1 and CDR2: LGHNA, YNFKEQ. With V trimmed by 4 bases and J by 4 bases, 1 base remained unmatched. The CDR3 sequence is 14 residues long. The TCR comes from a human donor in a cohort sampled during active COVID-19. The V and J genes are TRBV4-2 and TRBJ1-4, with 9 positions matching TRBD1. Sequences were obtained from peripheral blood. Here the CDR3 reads CASSPGQGNEKLFF. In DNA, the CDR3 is TGTGCCAGCAGCCCGGGACAGGGTAATGAAAAACTGTTTTTT.